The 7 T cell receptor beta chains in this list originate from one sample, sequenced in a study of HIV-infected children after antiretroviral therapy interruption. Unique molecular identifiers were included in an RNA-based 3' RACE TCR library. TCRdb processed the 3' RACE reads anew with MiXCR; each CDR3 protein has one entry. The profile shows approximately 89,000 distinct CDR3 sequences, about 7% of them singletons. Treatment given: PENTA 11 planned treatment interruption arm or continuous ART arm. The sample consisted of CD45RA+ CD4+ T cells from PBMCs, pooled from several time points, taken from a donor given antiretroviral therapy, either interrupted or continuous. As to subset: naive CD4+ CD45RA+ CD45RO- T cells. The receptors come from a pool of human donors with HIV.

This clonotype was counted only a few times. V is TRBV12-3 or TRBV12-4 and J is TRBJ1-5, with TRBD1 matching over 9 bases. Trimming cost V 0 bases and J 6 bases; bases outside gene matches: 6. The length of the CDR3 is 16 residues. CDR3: CASSLADRGRPQPQHF. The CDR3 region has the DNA TGTGCCAGCAGTTTAGCGGACAGGGGAAGACCTCAGCCCCAGCATTTT.

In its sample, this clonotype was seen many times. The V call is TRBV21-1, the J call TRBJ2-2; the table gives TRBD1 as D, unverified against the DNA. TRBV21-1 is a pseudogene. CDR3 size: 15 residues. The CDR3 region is CASTSRLGGTGELFF. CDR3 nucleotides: TGTGCCAGCACCTCGCGGTTGGGGGGTACCGGGGAGCTGTTTTTT.

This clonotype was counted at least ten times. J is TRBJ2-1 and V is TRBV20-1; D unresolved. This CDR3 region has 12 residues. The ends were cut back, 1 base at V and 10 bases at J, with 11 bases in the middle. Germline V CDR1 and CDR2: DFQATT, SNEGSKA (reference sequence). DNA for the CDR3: TGCAGTGCTAGAGGGACCCCGAAAGAGCAGTTCTTC. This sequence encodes CSARGTPKEQFF.

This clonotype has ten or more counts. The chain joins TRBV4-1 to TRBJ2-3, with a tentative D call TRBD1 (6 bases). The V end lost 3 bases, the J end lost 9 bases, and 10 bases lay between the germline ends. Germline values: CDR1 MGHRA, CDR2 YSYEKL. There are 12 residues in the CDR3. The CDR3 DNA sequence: TGCGCCAGCAGCCAGGGGGACACAACGCAGTATTTT. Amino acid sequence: CASSQGDTTQYF.

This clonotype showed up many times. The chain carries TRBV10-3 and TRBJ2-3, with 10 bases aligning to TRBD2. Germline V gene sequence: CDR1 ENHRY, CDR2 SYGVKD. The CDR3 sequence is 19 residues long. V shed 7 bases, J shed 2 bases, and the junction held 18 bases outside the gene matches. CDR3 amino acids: CAIKPSPLAGMFNTDTQYF. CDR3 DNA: TGTGCCATCAAGCCCTCCCCACTAGCGGGGATGTTTAACACAGATACGCAGTATTTT.

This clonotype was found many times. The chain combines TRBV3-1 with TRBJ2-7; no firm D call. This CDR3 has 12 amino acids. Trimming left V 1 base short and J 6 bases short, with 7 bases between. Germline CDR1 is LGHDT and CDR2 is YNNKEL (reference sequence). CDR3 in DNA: TGTGCCAGCAGCCAAGTTCCCCGCGAGCAGTACTTC. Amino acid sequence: CASSQVPREQYF.

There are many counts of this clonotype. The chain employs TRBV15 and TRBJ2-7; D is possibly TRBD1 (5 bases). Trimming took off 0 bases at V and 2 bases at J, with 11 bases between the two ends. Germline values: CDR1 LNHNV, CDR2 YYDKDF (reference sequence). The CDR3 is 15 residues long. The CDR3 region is CATSREAGSPYEQYF. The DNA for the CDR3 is TGTGCCACCAGCAGAGAAGCAGGGTCCCCCTACGAGCAGTACTTC.